The source of this TCR beta chain is a study of monozygotic twins with inflammatory bowel disease. The CDR3 has 13 amino acids. Regarding this clonotype: The antigen remains unidentified.

Points from the study as a whole: Healthy twins showed more clonotype sharing with others than IBD patients, especially patients with disease activity.

The cDNA of both the TCRalpha and TCRbeta chains was subjected to two nested PCRs of roughly 15 and 9 cycles. Reprocessing the 5' RACE reads, TCRdb reports a single entry for every CDR3 protein and omits DNA. The repertoire table contains 150,000 to 200,000 distinct CDR3 sequences. Material for sequencing was blood. V is TRBV12-3 or TRBV12-4 and J is TRBJ1-2. The source is a human donor with ulcerative colitis or Crohn's disease, or a healthy co-twin of an affected twin (not recorded which). The CDR3 loop is CASSSGPLYGYTF.